These T cell receptor beta chains were read from a single sample in a study of blood T cell repertoires in COVID-19. The table came from immunoSEQ multiplex PCR; TCRdb's copy has only in-frame clones and leaves some out. The profile shows hundreds of thousands of clones, 88% of them singletons. The sequenced sample consisted of PBMCs or T cells enriched from blood (not recorded which). The receptors were gathered from a woman aged 45-65 years with acute COVID-19. The CDR3 runs from the conserved cysteine through the conserved F or W. D genes are given only for firm matches.

CDR3aa: CASSLGLAGGGNTQYF; len: 16; j_gene: TRBJ2-3; v_gene: TRBV7-3; d_gene: TRBD2
CDR3aa: CASSLRGTGGYGYTF; len: 15; j_gene: TRBJ1-2; v_gene: TRBV27; d_gene: TRBD1
CDR3aa: CASSLEREKGTDTQYF; len: 16; j_gene: TRBJ2-3; v_gene: TRBV5-6; d_gene: TRBD2
CDR3aa: CASSITGYNEKLFF; len: 14; j_gene: TRBJ1-4; v_gene: TRBV28; d_gene: -
CDR3aa: CASSQVAGGTEAFF; len: 14; j_gene: TRBJ1-1; v_gene: TRBV4-3; d_gene: TRBD1
CDR3aa: CASSPVWDRTLPDQPQHF; len: 18; j_gene: TRBJ1-5; v_gene: TRBV5-1; d_gene: TRBD1
CDR3aa: CASSLARGQQFF; len: 12; j_gene: TRBJ2-1; v_gene: TRBV7-2; d_gene: TRBD1
CDR3aa: CASSQEAAGGELFF; len: 14; j_gene: TRBJ2-2; v_gene: TRBV4-2; d_gene: -
CDR3aa: CASSPTGESYEQYF; len: 14; j_gene: TRBJ2-7; v_gene: TRBV14; d_gene: TRBD1
CDR3aa: CASSSGTSGTGEQYF; len: 15; j_gene: TRBJ2-7; v_gene: TRBV28; d_gene: TRBD2
CDR3aa: CASSLAAGGPYNEQFF; len: 16; j_gene: TRBJ2-1; v_gene: TRBV5-1; d_gene: TRBD2
CDR3aa: CAWSLAGVVNIQYF; len: 14; j_gene: TRBJ2-4; v_gene: TRBV30; d_gene: TRBD2
CDR3aa: CASSLGSGRATDTQYF; len: 16; j_gene: TRBJ2-3; v_gene: TRBV27; d_gene: TRBD2
CDR3aa: CASSQGAFSYEQYF; len: 14; j_gene: TRBJ2-7; v_gene: TRBV4-1; d_gene: -
CDR3aa: CSAGGQGSAEAFF; len: 13; j_gene: TRBJ1-1; v_gene: TRBV20-1; d_gene: TRBD1
CDR3aa: CSVEDTPGQGALYGYTF; len: 17; j_gene: TRBJ1-2; v_gene: TRBV29-1; d_gene: TRBD1
CDR3aa: CASSLSSSGSPYEQYF; len: 16; j_gene: TRBJ2-7; v_gene: TRBV27; d_gene: TRBD2
CDR3aa: CASSVLSGKYEQYF; len: 14; j_gene: TRBJ2-7; v_gene: TRBV4-2; d_gene: TRBD2
CDR3aa: CASSQGGNNQPQHF; len: 14; j_gene: TRBJ1-5; v_gene: TRBV18; d_gene: TRBD1
CDR3aa: CASSSGTGSRLHF; len: 13; j_gene: TRBJ1-5; v_gene: TRBV28; d_gene: TRBD1
CDR3aa: CASSPWGGVWYF; len: 12; j_gene: TRBJ2-4; v_gene: TRBV7-8; d_gene: TRBD2
CDR3aa: CASSLISGGLNTEAFF; len: 16; j_gene: TRBJ1-1; v_gene: TRBV6-5; d_gene: -
CDR3aa: CASSQSRQFGSGNTIYF; len: 17; j_gene: TRBJ1-3; v_gene: TRBV3-1/TRBV3-2; d_gene: -
CDR3aa: CASSHNVGGKAFF; len: 13; j_gene: TRBJ1-1; v_gene: TRBV7-9; d_gene: -
CDR3aa: CASSYRDRVAAFF; len: 13; j_gene: TRBJ1-1; v_gene: TRBV19; d_gene: TRBD1
CDR3aa: CASSQTTNQPQHF; len: 13; j_gene: TRBJ1-5; v_gene: TRBV3-1/TRBV3-2; d_gene: -
CDR3aa: CAISEQGGGANVLTF; len: 15; j_gene: TRBJ2-6; v_gene: TRBV10-3; d_gene: TRBD1
CDR3aa: CASHRRGDYYNEQFF; len: 15; j_gene: TRBJ2-1; v_gene: TRBV28; d_gene: TRBD2
CDR3aa: CASSHGATSGVWNEQFF; len: 17; j_gene: TRBJ2-1; v_gene: TRBV28; d_gene: TRBD2
CDR3aa: CASSQDRRDFTEQYF; len: 15; j_gene: TRBJ2-7; v_gene: TRBV3-1/TRBV3-2; d_gene: -
CDR3aa: CASSQVGLVSHEQYF; len: 15; j_gene: TRBJ2-7; v_gene: TRBV14; d_gene: TRBD2
CDR3aa: CASSGGLAGETQYF; len: 14; j_gene: TRBJ2-5; v_gene: TRBV2; d_gene: TRBD2